These 19 T cell receptor beta chains share one sample of origin, sequenced in a study of blood T cell repertoires in COVID-19. TCRdb's copy holds only in-frame clones and misses some; the assay was immunoSEQ multiplex PCR. The sample shows under 150,000 clones, more than 75% of them seen only once. What was sequenced was peripheral blood. These receptors came from a man in his 70s with active COVID-19.

This chain links TRBV7-9 with TRBJ1-1; 7 positions agree with TRBD1. After removal of 5 bases from V and 1 base from J, the junction contained 4 bases not matched to a gene. Germline values: CDR1 SEHNR, CDR2 FQNEAQ (reference sequence). The CDR3 consists of 14 residues. The CDR3 is CASSAGDRNTEAFF. The CDR3 coding sequence is TGTGCCAGCAGCGCTGGGGACAGGAACACTGAAGCTTTCTTT.

The chain is built from TRBV5-5 and TRBJ1-5, with D uncertain. Germline V gene sequence: CDR1 SGHKS, CDR2 YYEKEE (reference sequence). The CDR3 runs 13 residues. The germline V and J ends were trimmed by 0 bases and 4 bases, with 5 bases remaining between them. The CDR3 DNA reads TGTGCCAGCAGCTTGGACAGTAATCAGCCCCAGCATTTT. Translating it yields CASSLDSNQPQHF.

The V call is TRBV7-2, the J call TRBJ2-4, with D possibly matching TRBD2 (5 bases). V lost 5 bases and J 4 bases, leaving 24 bases between the germline ends. CDR1 and CDR2 from the germline V gene are SGHTA and FQGNSA. The CDR3 is 18 residues long. This CDR3 reads CASSPQAGTAVGKNIQYF. The CDR3 region has the DNA TGTGCCAGCAGCCCTCAGGCGGGTACAGCCGTGGGAAAAAACATTCAGTACTTC.

CDR3 in DNA: TGCAGCGTTTATTCGACAGCGAACACTGAAGCTTTCTTT. This codes for CSVYSTANTEAFF. The chain couples TRBV29-1 to TRBJ1-1; weak D call: TRBD1 (5 bases). The CDR3 spans 13 residues. Per germline, CDR1 SQVTM and CDR2 ANQGSEA. V was cut by 5 bases and J by 1 base, with 11 bases left in between.

The chain links TRBV28 to TRBJ2-7, with 10 bases fitting TRBD2. V gave up 8 bases and J gave up 4 bases; unmatched junction bases: 2. The CDR3 extends over 12 amino acids. Germline assignment: CDR1 MDHEN and CDR2 SYDVKM. CDR3 residues: CASWTSGYEQYF. The CDR3 bases are TGTGCCAGCTGGACTAGCGGATACGAGCAGTACTTC.

The rearrangement joins TRBV4-2 to TRBJ2-3; D possibly corresponds to TRBD2 (6 bases). The CDR3 has 18 residues. The germline gives CDR1 LGHNA, CDR2 YNFKEQ. V lost 4 bases, J lost 0 bases, and 20 bases lay in between. The chain's CDR3 is CASSLSLTSFPSTDTQYF. In DNA form, the CDR3 reads TGTGCCAGCAGCCTAAGCCTGACTAGTTTCCCTAGCACAGATACGCAGTATTTT.

This clone came up once. V gene TRBV6-5 combines with J gene TRBJ2-1; weak D call: TRBD2 (7 bases). Trimming took off 7 bases at V and 7 bases at J, with 20 bases between the two ends. This CDR3 has 15 amino acids. The germline V gene has CDR1 MNHEY and CDR2 SVGAGI. The CDR3 region has the DNA TGTGCCAGCATCCGGGGGGCGGAAGTAGGGAATGAGCAGTTCTTC. Its translation is CASIRGAEVGNEQFF.

The V and J genes are TRBV28 and TRBJ1-1; D is uncertain. CDR1 MDHEN and CDR2 SYDVKM come from the germline V gene. The CDR3 runs to 13 residues. Between the trimmed V and J ends, which lost 1 base and 5 bases, there was a span of 8 bases. The CDR3 DNA reads as TGTGCCAGCAGTTTATTGTCCGGGACTGAAGCTTTCTTT. As protein: CASSLLSGTEAFF. The entire variable domain, with the rest obtained from reference TRBV28 and TRBJ1-1, is as follows: DVKVTQSSRYLVKRTGEKVFLECVQDMDHENMFWYRQDPGLGLRLIYFSYDVKMKEKGDIPEGYSVSREKKERFSLILESASTNQTSMYLCASSLLSGTEAFFGQGTRLTVV.

The chain is built from TRBV27 and TRBJ2-1; D might be TRBD2 (6 bases). The CDR3 is 15 residues long. Germline V lookup: CDR1 MNHEY, CDR2 SMNVEV (reference sequence). Between the trimmed V and J ends, which lost 2 bases and 3 bases, there was a span of 11 bases. The DNA of the CDR3 is TGTGCCAGCAGTTTAAAGGCGGGACTCTACAATGAGCAGTTCTTC. Amino acids: CASSLKAGLYNEQFF.

This clone was detected only a few times. J is TRBJ2-5 and V is TRBV28, with a possible D match to TRBD1 (5 bases). The CDR3 is made up of 13 amino acids. Germline V CDR1 and CDR2: MDHEN, SYDVKM. V was clipped by 5 bases and J by 0 bases, with 7 bases between them. Here the CDR3 DNA reads TGTGCCAGCAGTCAGGGTAACCAAGAGACCCAGTACTTC. Protein: CASSQGNQETQYF. The entire variable domain, with the rest obtained from reference TRBV28 and TRBJ2-5, is as follows: DVKVTQSSRYLVKRTGEKVFLECVQDMDHENMFWYRQDPGLGLRLIYFSYDVKMKEKGDIPEGYSVSREKKERFSLILESASTNQTSMYLCASSQGNQETQYFGPGTRLLVL.

The V and J genes are TRBV12-5 and TRBJ2-3; no definite D call. The CDR3 is 14 residues long. V was pared by 1 base and J by 1 base, with 6 bases between. Germline-derived CDR1 and CDR2 are LGHNT and FRNRAP. The CDR3 reads CASGLGLGTDTQYF. The CDR3 coding sequence is TGTGCTAGTGGTTTGGGACTTGGCACAGATACGCAGTATTTT.

The CDR3 sequence: CASRRAQANTEAFF. CDR3 bases: TGTGCCAGCAGGCGGGCCCAGGCGAACACTGAAGCTTTCTTT. The gene calls are TRBV11-2 and TRBJ1-1; D remains ambiguous. Trimming left V 6 bases short and J 1 base short, with 12 bases between. From germline, CDR1 is SGHAT and CDR2 FQNNGV. This CDR3 has 14 residues.

The rearrangement uses TRBV19 and TRBJ1-1, with D unclear. V shed 3 bases and J shed 0 bases, with 20 bases lying between them. The CDR3 runs to 18 residues. Per germline, CDR1 LNHDA and CDR2 SQIVND (reference sequence). CDR3: CASSIEGKVFVMNTEAFF. CDR3 nucleotides: TGTGCCAGTAGTATTGAGGGAAAAGTATTCGTCATGAACACTGAAGCTTTCTTT.

The chain employs TRBV18 and TRBJ2-1; TRBD2 might be the D (6 bases). Trimming removed 3 bases from V and 8 bases from J, with 20 bases in between. The CDR3 length is 16 residues. The germline gives CDR1 KGHSH, CDR2 LQKENI. CDR3 DNA: TGTGCCAGCTCACCCGCCGGCGCGGGGCTAAGGGATGAGCAGTTCTTC. It is translated as CASSPAGAGLRDEQFF.

V and J are TRBV28 and TRBJ1-5; D uncertain. Trimming left V 3 bases short and J 3 bases short, with 3 bases between. CDR1 and CDR2 from the germline V gene are MDHEN and SYDVKM. CDR3 length: 12 residues. CDR3 DNA: TGTGCCAGCAGTTTCATCAATCAGCCCCAGCATTTT. It is translated as CASSFINQPQHF.

CDR3 sequence (DNA): TGTGCCAGTAATTCAGCGGGCGCTCCAGATACGCAGTATTTT. This translates into CASNSAGAPDTQYF. The chain couples TRBV19 to TRBJ2-3, with D perhaps matching TRBD2 (6 bases). Germline CDR1 reads LNHDA; CDR2 reads SQIVND (reference sequence). The CDR3 consists of 14 residues. The V and J ends lost 7 bases and 4 bases respectively, with 15 bases between them.

J is TRBJ1-4 and V is TRBV5-8; D is possibly TRBD1 (5 bases). Germline CDR1 and CDR2: SGHTS and YDEGEE. The CDR3 loop spans 13 amino acids. V was shortened by 6 bases and J by 4 bases, with 10 bases between the two germline ends. This CDR3 is CASTRGLNEKLFF. CDR3 sequence (DNA): TGTGCCAGCACCCGGGGACTTAATGAAAAACTGTTTTTT.

The chain employs TRBV7-2 and TRBJ2-1; 10 positions match TRBD2. The germline V gene encodes CDR1 SGHTA and CDR2 FQGNSA. CDR3 length equals 19 residues. The V gene end was trimmed by 1 base and the J gene end by 9 bases; junction bases not matched to a gene: 18. CDR3 sequence reads: CASSLVPKASGRAQGEQFF. The CDR3 bases are TGTGCCAGCAGCTTAGTCCCCAAGGCTAGCGGGAGAGCCCAGGGTGAGCAGTTCTTC.

The V and J genes are TRBV9 and TRBJ2-1, with TRBD1 as a possible D gene (6 bases). CDR3 length equals 16 residues. Trimming cost V 0 bases and J 1 base, with 11 bases left between them. Germline V CDR1 and CDR2: SGDLS, YYNGEE. Here the CDR3 DNA reads TGTGCCAGCAGCGTAGCGGGACATCCATCCTACAATGAGCAGTTCTTC. Translated, it gives CASSVAGHPSYNEQFF.